This T cell receptor (beta chain) was profiled in a study of T-cell memory formation after mild COVID-19. Employing constant-segment primers, 5'RACE generated TCR alpha and TCR beta cDNA libraries bearing sample barcodes and UMIs. TCRdb re-derived calls from the 5' RACE reads in MiXCR, one entry per CDR3 protein. This sample has approximately 340,000 distinct CDR3 sequences, with 15% to 20% found just once. Remarks on this clonotype: Antigen: not known.

The study's findings and limits: Researchers report contracting CD4+ clones mostly in CM and EM, with CD8+ clones in EMRA. For second-wave clones that peaked at day 37, SARS-CoV-2 specificity went unverified.

The germline V and J ends were trimmed by 3 bases and 6 bases, with 10 bases remaining between them. Per germline, CDR1 MNHEY and CDR2 SMNVEV (reference sequence). The CDR3 has 13 amino acids. Sequenced material: PBMCs or a T cell subset sorted from them (not recorded which). This TCR derives from a man aged 18-30 years who had mild COVID-19 (a few samples of this study predate the infection). Cell type and time point are not known. The chain links TRBV27 to TRBJ2-3, with TRBD2 as a possible D gene (5 bases). The CDR3 coding sequence is TGTGCCAGCAGTTTCCCGGGGTTCGATACGCAGTATTTT. Translating gives CASSFPGFDTQYF.